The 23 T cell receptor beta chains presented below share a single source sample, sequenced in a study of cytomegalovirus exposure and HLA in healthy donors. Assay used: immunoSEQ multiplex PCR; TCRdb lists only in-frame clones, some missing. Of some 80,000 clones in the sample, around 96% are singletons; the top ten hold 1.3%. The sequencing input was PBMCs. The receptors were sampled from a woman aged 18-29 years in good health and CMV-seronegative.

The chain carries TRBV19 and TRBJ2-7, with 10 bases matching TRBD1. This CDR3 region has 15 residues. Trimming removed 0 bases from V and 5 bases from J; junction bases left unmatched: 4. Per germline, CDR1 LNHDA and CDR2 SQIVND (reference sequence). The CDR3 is CASSIEGQGFNEQYF. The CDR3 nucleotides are TGTGCCAGTAGTATAGAGGGACAGGGGTTCAACGAGCAGTACTTC.

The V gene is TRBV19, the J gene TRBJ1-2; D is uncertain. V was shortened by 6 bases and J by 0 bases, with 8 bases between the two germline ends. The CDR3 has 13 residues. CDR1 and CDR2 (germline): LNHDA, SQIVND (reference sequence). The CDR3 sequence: CASSRHPNYGYTF. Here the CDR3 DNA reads TGTGCCAGTAGCCGACACCCTAACTATGGCTACACCTTC.

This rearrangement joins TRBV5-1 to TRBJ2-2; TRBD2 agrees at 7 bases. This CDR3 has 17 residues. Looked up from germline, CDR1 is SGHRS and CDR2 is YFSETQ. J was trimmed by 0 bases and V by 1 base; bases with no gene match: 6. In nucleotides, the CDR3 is TGCGCCAGCAGCTTGTGGGGCGGGAGCGCGAACACCGGGGAGCTGTTTTTT. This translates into CASSLWGGSANTGELFF. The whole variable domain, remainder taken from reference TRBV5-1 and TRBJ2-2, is KAGVTQTPRYLIKTRGQQVTLSCSPISGHRSVSWYQQTPGQGLQFLFEYFSETQRNKGNFPGRFSGRQFSNSRSEMNVSTLELGDSALYLCASSLWGGSANTGELFFGEGSRLTVL.

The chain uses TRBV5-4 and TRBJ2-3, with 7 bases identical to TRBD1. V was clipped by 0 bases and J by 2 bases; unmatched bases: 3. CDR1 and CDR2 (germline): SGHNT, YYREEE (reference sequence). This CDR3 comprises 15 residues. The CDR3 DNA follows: TGTGCCAGCAGCTTGGAACAGGGGTCCACAGATACGCAGTATTTT. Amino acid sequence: CASSLEQGSTDTQYF.

CDR3 sequence reads: CASSGDGISGNTIYF. The CDR3 nucleotides are TGTGCCAGTAGTGGTGACGGGATCTCTGGAAACACCATATATTTT. This chain connects TRBV19 to TRBJ1-3; D remains unclear. Trimming took off 5 bases at V and 0 bases at J, with 11 bases between the two ends. CDR3 length: 15 residues. Germline-derived CDR1 and CDR2 are LNHDA and SQIVND (reference sequence).

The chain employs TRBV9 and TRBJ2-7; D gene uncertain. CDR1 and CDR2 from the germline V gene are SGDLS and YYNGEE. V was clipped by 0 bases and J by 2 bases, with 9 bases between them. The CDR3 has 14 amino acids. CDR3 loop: CASSVGDSTYEQYF. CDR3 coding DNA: TGTGCCAGCAGCGTAGGTGACTCAACCTACGAGCAGTACTTC. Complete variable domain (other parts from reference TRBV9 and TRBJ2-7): DSGVTQTPKHLITATGQRVTLRCSPRSGDLSVYWYQQSLDQGLQFLIQYYNGEERAKGNILERFSAQQFPDLHSELNLSSLELGDSALYFCASSVGDSTYEQYFGPGTRLTVT.

The CDR3 protein is CASSFRLAGGPADTQYF. The CDR3 DNA reads as TGTGCCAGCAGTTTTCGACTAGCGGGAGGGCCCGCAGATACGCAGTATTTT. The chain links TRBV28 to TRBJ2-3; 14 bases line up with TRBD2. CDR1 is MDHEN, CDR2 SYDVKM, per germline. CDR3 length: 17 amino acids. J lost 4 bases, V lost 3 bases, and 6 bases had no gene match. Full variable domain (outside the CDR3, taken from reference TRBV28 and TRBJ2-3): DVKVTQSSRYLVKRTGEKVFLECVQDMDHENMFWYRQDPGLGLRLIYFSYDVKMKEKGDIPEGYSVSREKKERFSLILESASTNQTSMYLCASSFRLAGGPADTQYFGPGTRLTVL.

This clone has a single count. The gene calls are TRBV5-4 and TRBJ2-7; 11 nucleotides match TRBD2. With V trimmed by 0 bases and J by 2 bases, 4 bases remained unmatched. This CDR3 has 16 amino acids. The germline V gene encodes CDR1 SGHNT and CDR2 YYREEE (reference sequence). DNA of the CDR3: TGTGCCAGCAGCTTGGATTCTAGCGGGAGGACCTACGAGCAGTACTTC. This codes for CASSLDSSGRTYEQYF.

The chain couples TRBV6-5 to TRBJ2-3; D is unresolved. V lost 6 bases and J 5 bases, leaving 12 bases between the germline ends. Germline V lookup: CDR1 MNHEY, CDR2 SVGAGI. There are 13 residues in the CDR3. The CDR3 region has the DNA TGTGCCAGCAGCCCCAGGCGAGAAGATACGCAGTATTTT. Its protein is CASSPRREDTQYF.

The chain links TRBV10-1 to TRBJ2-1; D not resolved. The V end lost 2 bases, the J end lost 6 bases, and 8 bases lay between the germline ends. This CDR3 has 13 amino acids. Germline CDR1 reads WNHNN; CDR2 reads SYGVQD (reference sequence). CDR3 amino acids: CASSEEVRNEQFF. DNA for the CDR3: TGCGCCAGCAGTGAGGAGGTGCGCAATGAGCAGTTCTTC.

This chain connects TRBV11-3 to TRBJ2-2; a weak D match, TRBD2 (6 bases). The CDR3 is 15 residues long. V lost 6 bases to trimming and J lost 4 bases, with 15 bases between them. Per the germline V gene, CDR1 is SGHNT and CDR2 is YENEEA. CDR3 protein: CASSRWGGTTGELFF. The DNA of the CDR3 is TGTGCCAGCAGTCGATGGGGCGGGACCACCGGGGAGCTGTTTTTT.

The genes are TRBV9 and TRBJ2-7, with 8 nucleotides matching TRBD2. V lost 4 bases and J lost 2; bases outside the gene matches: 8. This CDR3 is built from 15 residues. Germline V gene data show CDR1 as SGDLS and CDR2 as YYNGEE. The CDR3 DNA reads TGTGCCAGCAGCCCAACTTCGGGGGGGACCTACGAGCAGTACTTC. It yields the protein CASSPTSGGTYEQYF.

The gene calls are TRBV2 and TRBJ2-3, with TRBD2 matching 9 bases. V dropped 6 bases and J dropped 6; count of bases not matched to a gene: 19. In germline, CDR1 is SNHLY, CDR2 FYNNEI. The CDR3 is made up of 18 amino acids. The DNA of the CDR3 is TGTGCCAGCAGCCGGACTAGCGCAGCCAGTGGTGGGTCGGATACGCAGTATTTT. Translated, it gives CASSRTSAASGGSDTQYF. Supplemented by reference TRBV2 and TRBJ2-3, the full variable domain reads EPEVTQTPSHQVTQMGQEVILRCVPISNHLYFYWYRQILGQKVEFLVSFYNNEISEKSEIFDDQFSVERPDGSNFTLKIRSTKLEDSAMYFCASSRTSAASGGSDTQYFGPGTRLTVL.

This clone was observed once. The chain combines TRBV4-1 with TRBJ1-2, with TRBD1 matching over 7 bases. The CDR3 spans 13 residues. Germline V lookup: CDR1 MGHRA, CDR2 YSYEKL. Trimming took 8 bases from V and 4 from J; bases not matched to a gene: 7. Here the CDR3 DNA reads TGCGCCAGCGGAAGAGGGGACAGCTATGGCTACACCTTC. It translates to CASGRGDSYGYTF.

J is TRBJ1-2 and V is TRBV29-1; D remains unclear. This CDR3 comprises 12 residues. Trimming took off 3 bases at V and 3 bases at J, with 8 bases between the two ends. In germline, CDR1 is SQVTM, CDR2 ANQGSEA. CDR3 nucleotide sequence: TGCAGCGTTGATCCGGGATACTATGGCTACACCTTC. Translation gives CSVDPGYYGYTF.

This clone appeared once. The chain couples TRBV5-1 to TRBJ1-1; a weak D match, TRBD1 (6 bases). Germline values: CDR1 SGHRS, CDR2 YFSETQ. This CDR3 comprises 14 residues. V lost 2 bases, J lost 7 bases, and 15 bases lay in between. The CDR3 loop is CASSLPGTLNEAFF. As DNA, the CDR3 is TGCGCCAGCAGCTTACCCGGGACACTCAATGAAGCTTTCTTT.

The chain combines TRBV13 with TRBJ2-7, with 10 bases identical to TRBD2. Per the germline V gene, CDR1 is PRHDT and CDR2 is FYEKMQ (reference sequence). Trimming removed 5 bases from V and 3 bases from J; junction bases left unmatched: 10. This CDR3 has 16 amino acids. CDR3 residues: CASSKEGVAGGYEQYF. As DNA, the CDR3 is TGTGCCAGCAGCAAAGAAGGGGTAGCGGGAGGCTACGAGCAGTACTTC.

The CDR3 region has the DNA TGTGCCAGCAGCTCCCTTACCGTGTTAGCCCCAAACATTCAGTACTTC. Encoded protein: CASSSLTVLAPNIQYF. The chain recombines TRBV5-6 with TRBJ2-4; D remains unclear. This CDR3 is 16 amino acids long. Trimming took off 3 bases at V and 6 bases at J, with 19 bases between the two ends. Per germline, CDR1 SGHDT and CDR2 YYEEEE.

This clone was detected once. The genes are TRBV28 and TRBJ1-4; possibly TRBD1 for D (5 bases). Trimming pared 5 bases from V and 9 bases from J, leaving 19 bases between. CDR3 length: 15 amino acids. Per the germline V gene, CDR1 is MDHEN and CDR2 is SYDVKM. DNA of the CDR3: TGTGCCAGCAGTACGGTAGATCAGCAGGGTAAAAAACTGTTTTTT. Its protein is CASSTVDQQGKKLFF.

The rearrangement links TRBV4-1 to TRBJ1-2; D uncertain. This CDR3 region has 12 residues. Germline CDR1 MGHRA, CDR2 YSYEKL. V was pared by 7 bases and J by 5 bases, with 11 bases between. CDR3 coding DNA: TGCGCCAGCACGGGTCCATCGTATGGCTACACCTTC. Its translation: CASTGPSYGYTF.

The CDR3 coding sequence is TGTGCCAGCAGTTTAGCAATAGCGGCTAGAGAGACCCAGTACTTC. It is translated as CASSLAIAARETQYF. V is TRBV27 and J is TRBJ2-5; D might be TRBD2 (6 bases). The CDR3 runs 15 residues. The germline V gene encodes CDR1 MNHEY and CDR2 SMNVEV (reference sequence). Trimming stripped 2 bases from V and 4 bases from J, with 14 bases between.

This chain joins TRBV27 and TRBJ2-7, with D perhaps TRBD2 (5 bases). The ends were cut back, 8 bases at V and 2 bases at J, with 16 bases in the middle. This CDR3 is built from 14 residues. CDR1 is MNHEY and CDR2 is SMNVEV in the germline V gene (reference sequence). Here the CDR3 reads CASGNRPGTYEQYF. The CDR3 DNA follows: TGTGCCAGCGGAAACCGACCGGGAACCTACGAGCAGTACTTC.

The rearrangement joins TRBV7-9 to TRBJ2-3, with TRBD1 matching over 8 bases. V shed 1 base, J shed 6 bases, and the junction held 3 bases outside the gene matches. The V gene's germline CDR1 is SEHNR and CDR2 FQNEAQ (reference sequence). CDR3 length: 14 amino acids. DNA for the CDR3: TGTGCCAGCAGCTTAGACAGGGGGGCCGATACGCAGTATTTT. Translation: CASSLDRGADTQYF.